These T cell receptor beta chains were read from a single sample in a study of shared clonotypes between healthy human individuals. Data came from immunoSEQ multiplex PCR; TCRdb stores just in-frame clones and leaves some out. The table has roughly 2.1 million clones, approximately 94% seen once. Sequencing input: naive CD8+ T cells from PBMCs. These receptors originate from a man aged 18 to 30 in good health. Some clones in this sample may be carry-over from other donors' samples. Both conserved end residues are trimmed from each CDR3. Fields, in order: V gene, J gene, CDR3 protein.

>TRBV2|TRBJ2-3
ASSELLAGVGTDTQY
>TRBV27|TRBJ2-7
ASSPGPLYEQY
>TRBV11-2|TRBJ1-1
ASSLGANLNTEAF
>TRBV9|TRBJ2-5
TSSGGTGKETQY
>TRBV11-2|TRBJ2-5
ASSKEAGVLETQY
>TRBV5-6|TRBJ2-1
ASSLVSGLVYNEQF
>TRBV5-6|TRBJ1-3
ASSPGLFSGNTIY
>TRBV25-1|TRBJ2-2
ASSPPGPTGELF
>TRBV29-1|TRBJ2-5
SAIRETQY
>TRBV30|TRBJ1-2
AWNWNTYYGYT
>TRBV6-1|TRBJ2-7
AIADQQY
>TRBV27|TRBJ1-3
ASSLFSDPGNTIY
>TRBV29-1|TRBJ2-7
SVERLGHEAGQY
>TRBV9|TRBJ2-1
ASSVDLGLAGYNEQF
>TRBV19|TRBJ2-7
ASTAAGGPYEQY
>TRBV4-1|TRBJ2-2
ASSHSPGSTGELF
>TRBV28|TRBJ2-1
ASSTPHPVRVNEQF
>TRBV4-2|TRBJ2-3
ASSQEASGSPDTQY
>TRBV5-4|TRBJ2-7
ASSLASGGRYEQY
>TRBV25-1|TRBJ2-7
ASSPGRYTGLSYEQY
>TRBV28|TRBJ2-7
ASSLYGEQY
>TRBV4-1|TRBJ2-1
ASSQDGGAPSYNEQF
>TRBV14|TRBJ2-1
ASSHTLNEQF
>TRBV28|TRBJ2-5
ASSFRGLAGRETQY
>TRBV4-2|TRBJ2-7
ASSQDLAGGPREQY
>TRBV5-5|TRBJ2-6
ASSGANVLT
>TRBV29-1|TRBJ1-1
SVEDPRRGAEAF